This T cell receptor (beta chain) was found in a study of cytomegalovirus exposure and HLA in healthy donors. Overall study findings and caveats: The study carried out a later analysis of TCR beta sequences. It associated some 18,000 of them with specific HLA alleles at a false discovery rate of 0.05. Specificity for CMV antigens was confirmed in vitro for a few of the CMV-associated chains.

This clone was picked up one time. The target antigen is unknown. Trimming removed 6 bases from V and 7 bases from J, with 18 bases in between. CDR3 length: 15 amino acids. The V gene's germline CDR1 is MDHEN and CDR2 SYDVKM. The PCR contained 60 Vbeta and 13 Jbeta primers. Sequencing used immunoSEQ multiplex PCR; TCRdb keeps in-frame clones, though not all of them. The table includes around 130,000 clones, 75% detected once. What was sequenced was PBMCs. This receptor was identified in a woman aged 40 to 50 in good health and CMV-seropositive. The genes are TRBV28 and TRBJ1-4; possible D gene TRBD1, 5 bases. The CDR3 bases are TGTGCCAGCAGATTTCCAAGTGTGGGGCCTGAAAAACTGTTTTTT. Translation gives CASRFPSVGPEKLFF.